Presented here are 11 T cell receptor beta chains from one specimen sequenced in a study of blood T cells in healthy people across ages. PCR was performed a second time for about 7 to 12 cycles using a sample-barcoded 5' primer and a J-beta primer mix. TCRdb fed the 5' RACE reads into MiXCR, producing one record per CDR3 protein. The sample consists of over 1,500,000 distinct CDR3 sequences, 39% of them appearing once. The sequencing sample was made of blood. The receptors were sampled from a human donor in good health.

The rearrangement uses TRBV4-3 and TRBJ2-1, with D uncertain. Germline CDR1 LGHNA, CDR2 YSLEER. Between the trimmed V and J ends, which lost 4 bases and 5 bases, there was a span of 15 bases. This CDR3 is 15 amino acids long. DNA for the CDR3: TGCGCCAGCAGCCTAGACGCCGATCCTCACAATGAGCAGTTCTTC. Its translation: CASSLDADPHNEQFF.

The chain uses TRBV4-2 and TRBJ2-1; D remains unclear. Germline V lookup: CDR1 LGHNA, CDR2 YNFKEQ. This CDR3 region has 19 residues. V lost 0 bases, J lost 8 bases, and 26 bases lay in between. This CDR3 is CASSQDLPTGLGPDHEQFF. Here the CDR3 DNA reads TGTGCCAGCAGCCAAGATCTCCCTACGGGTTTAGGACCCGACCATGAGCAGTTCTTC.

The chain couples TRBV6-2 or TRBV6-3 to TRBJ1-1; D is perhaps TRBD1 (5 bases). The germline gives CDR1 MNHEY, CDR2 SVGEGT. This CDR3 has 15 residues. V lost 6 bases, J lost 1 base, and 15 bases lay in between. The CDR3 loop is CASRSWRGENTEAFF. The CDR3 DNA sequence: TGTGCCAGCAGATCCTGGAGGGGCGAGAACACTGAAGCTTTCTTT.

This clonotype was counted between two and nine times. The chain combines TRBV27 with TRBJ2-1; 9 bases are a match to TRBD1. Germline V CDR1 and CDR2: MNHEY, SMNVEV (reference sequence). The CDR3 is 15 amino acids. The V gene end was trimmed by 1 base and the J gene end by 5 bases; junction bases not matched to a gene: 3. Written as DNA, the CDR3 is TGTGCCAGCAGTTTATTGGGACAGGGTAACAATGAGCAGTTCTTC. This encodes CASSLLGQGNNEQFF.

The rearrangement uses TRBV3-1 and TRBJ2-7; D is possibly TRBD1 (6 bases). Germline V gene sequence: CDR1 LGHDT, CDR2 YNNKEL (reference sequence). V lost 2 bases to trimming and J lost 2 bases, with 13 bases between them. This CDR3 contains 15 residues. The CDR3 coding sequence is TGTGCCAGCAGCCAATACAGGGACCAAGCCTACGAGCAGTACTTC. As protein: CASSQYRDQAYEQYF.

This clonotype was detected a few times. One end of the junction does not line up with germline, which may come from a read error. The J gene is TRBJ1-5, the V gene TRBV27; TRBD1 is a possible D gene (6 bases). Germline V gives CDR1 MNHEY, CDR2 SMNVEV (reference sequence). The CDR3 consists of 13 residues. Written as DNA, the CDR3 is TGTGTCAGCAGCCTAGACAGGAATCAGCCCCAGCATTTT. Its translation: CVSSLDRNQPQHF.

The CDR3 nucleotides read TGTGCCAGCTCCACCACAGGGTCTTCTGGCTACACCTTC. Translating gives CASSTTGSSGYTF. This rearrangement joins TRBV18 to TRBJ1-2; possibly TRBD1 for D (6 bases). Germline assignment: CDR1 KGHSH and CDR2 LQKENI. The CDR3 has 13 amino acids. V lost 6 bases, J lost 7 bases, and 15 bases lay in between.

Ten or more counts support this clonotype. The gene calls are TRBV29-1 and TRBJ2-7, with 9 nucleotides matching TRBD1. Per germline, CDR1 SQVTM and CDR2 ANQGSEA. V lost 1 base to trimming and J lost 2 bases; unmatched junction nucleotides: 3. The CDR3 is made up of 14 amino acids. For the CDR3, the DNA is TGCAGCGTTGAAGCCGGGACAGGGACCTACGAGCAGTACTTC. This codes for CSVEAGTGTYEQYF.

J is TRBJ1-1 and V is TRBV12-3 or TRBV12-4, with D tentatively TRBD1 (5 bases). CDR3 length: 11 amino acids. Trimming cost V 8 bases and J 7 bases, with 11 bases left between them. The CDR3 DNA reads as TGTGCCAGCCTGGGGGGACTTGAAGCTTTCTTT. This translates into CASLGGLEAFF.

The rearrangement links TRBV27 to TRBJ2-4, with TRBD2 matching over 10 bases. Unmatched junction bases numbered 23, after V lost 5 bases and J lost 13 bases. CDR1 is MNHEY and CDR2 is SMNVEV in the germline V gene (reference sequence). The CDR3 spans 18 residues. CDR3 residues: CASSPLLLTSGVSSEQYF. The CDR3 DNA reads TGTGCCAGCAGTCCTCTCCTTTTAACTAGCGGGGTCTCGAGTGAGCAGTACTTC.

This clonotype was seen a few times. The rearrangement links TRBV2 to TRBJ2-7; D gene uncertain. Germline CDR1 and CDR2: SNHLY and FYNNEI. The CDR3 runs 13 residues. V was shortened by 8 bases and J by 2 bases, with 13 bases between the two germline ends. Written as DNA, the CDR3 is TGTGCCAGCTGTGTGGCAGTTCCCTACGAGCAGTACTTC. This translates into CASCVAVPYEQYF.